This TCR beta chain was found in a study of T cell repertoires in cytomegalovirus infection. Each CDR3 protein is one row after TCRdb ran MiXCR on the reads. The sample lists around 280,000 distinct CDR3 sequences, roughly 13% seen once, with around 8.1% in the top ten. Sequencing was done on a sample of PBMCs. The clonotype comes from a human donor in good health (CMV status not recorded). Some clones in this sample may be carry-over from other donors' samples.

DNA of the CDR3: TGTGCCAGCAGCTCTAAAAGAGGCCGCGGGGAGTACCAAGAGACCCAGTACTTC. Protein product: CASSSKRGRGEYQETQYF. The chain links TRBV3-1 to TRBJ2-5, with D perhaps TRBD2 (6 bases). V lost 5 bases and J 0 bases, leaving 22 bases between the germline ends. Germline V gene lookup returns CDR1 LGHDT and CDR2 YNNKEL (reference sequence). This CDR3 has 18 residues.